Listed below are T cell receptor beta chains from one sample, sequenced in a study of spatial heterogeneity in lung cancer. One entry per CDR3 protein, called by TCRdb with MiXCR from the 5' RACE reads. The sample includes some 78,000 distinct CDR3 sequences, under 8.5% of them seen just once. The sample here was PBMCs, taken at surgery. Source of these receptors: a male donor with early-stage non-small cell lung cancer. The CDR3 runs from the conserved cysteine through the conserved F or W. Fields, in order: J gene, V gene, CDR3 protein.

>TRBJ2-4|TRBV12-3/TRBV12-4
CASSDRAKNIQYF
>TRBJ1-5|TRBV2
CASSEAWGSTQPQHF
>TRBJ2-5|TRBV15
CATSREKNSQETQYF
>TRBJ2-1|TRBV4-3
CASSQTGTDNNEQFF
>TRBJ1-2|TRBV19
CASSPSPPNYGYTF
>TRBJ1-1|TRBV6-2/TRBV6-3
CASSHLTTEAFF
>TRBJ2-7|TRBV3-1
CASSQGVGSYEQYF
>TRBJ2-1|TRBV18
CASSPTRLAALSYNEQFF
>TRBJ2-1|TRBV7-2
CASALWVANNEQFF
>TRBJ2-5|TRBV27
CASSSPAGEGPVTQYF
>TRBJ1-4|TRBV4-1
CASSHRTPNEKLFF
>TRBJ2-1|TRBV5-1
CASSLDGNEQFF
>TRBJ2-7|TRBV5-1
CASSREGTYEQYF
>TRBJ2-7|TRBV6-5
CASSPSPSGEQYF
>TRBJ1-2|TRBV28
CASSSGQYGGYTF
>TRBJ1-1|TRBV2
CASTFGRGAEAFF
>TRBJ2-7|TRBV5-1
CASSLGTSGIYEQYF
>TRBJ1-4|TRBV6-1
CASSDTGTGSEKLFF
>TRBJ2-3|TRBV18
CASSPSRAGASATQYF
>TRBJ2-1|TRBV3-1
CASSQSPGGTSSGEQFF
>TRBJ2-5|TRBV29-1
CSVDGTSRETQYF
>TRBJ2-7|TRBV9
CASSRDRVPYEQYF
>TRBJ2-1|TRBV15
CATSGLGTSGNPDEQFF
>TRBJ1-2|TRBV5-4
CASSLAPATNYGYTF
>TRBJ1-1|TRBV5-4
CASSLGAGGFSEAFF
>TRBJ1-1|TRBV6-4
CASSRAENTEAFF
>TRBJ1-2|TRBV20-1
CSARDRASLDYGYTF
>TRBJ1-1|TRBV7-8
CASSLRLEVEAFF
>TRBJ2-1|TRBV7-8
CASSPGGLAGSPRHEQFF
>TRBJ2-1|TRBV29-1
CSVGRTELEQFF
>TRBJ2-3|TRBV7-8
CASSPGTRRTDTQYF
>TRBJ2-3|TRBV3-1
CASSQARGLAHAEDTQYF
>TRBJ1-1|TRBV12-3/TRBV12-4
CASSGPTGGTEAFF
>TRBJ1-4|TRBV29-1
CSVSDNESGEKLFF
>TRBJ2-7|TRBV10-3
CAIGLAGPYEQYF
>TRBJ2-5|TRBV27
CASRGVGTGEETQYF
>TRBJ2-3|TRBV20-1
CSANRGQSTDTQYF
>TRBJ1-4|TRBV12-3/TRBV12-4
CASIQGSWGEKLFF